This T cell receptor (beta chain) was obtained from a study of T cell repertoires in cytomegalovirus infection. Study-level findings and limits: Cumulative public TCR beta family frequency identified carriers of CMV plus the relevant HLA.

The CDR3 loop spans 14 amino acids. Germline V gives CDR1 SGHVS, CDR2 FQNEAQ. The V end lost 2 bases, the J end lost 10 bases, and 12 bases lay between the germline ends. TCRdb used MiXCR to reprocess the reads, holding one entry per CDR3 protein. The table lists 200,000 or so distinct CDR3 sequences, approximately 19% of them singletons. About this clonotype itself: The target antigen is unknown.

The V gene is TRBV7-8, the J gene TRBJ1-6; TRBD1 might be the D (5 bases). The receptor's source is a human donor in good health (CMV status not recorded). Some clones in this sample may be carry-over from other donors' samples. Material: PBMCs. For the CDR3, the DNA is TGTGCCAGCAGCTTAAGAGTTTGGGACTCACCCCTCCACTTT. It is translated as CASSLRVWDSPLHF.